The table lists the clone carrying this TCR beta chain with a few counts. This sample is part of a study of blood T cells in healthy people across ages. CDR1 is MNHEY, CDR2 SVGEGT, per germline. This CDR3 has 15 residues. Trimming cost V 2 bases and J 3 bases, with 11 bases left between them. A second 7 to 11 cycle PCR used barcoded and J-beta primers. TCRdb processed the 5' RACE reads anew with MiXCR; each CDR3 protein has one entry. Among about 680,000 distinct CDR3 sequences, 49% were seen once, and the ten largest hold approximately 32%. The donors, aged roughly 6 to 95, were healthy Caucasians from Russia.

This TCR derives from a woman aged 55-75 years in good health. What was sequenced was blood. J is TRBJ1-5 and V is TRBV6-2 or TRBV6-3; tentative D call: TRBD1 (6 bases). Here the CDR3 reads CASSYAGGANQPQHF. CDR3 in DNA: TGTGCCAGCAGTTACGCCGGGGGCGCCAATCAGCCCCAGCATTTT.